Here is one T cell receptor (beta chain) with its context. The source of the sample is a study of T cell repertoires in ileal Crohn's disease. The junction had 9 bases not matched to a gene; V was cut back by 0 bases and J by 6 bases. There are 16 residues in the CDR3. Germline V CDR1 and CDR2: SGHRS, YFSETQ. Measured with immunoSEQ multiplex PCR; TCRdb has only the in-frame clones, and not every one. The repertoire holds roughly 29,000 clones, with 80% as singletons. The sequencing sample was made of ileal tissue. The origin of this receptor is an adult with Crohn's disease. This rearrangement joins TRBV5-1 to TRBJ2-1, with 7 positions matching TRBD2. This chain's CDR3 is CASSLGLAPPPNEQFF. The CDR3 region has the DNA TGCGCCAGCAGCTTGGGACTAGCTCCTCCCCCCAATGAGCAGTTCTTC.